These T cell receptor beta chains were read from a single sample in a study of blood T cells in healthy people across ages. TCRdb processed the 5' RACE reads anew with MiXCR; each CDR3 protein has one entry. Of hundreds of thousands of distinct CDR3 sequences in the sample, 46% were seen once. Sequencing was carried out using blood. Every receptor here comes from a man aged 80 or over in good health. The CDR3 runs from the conserved cysteine through the conserved F or W. A D gene is named only where the DNA matches it firmly. Only part of the rows carry a size: once, few, many, or a class if the clone is expanded.

cdr3_aa cdr3_nt j_call clone_size d_call v_call
CASSPGQGDLNTEAFF TGTGCCAGCAGCCCCGGACAGGGAGACTTGAACACTGAAGCTTTCTTT TRBJ1-1 NA TRBD1 TRBV14
CASRMEERNQPQHF TGTGCCAGCAGAATGGAGGAGCGGAATCAGCCCCAGCATTTT TRBJ1-5 NA NA TRBV6-2/TRBV6-3
CASSYEASGSSAGELFF TGTGCCAGCAGTTACGAAGCTAGCGGGAGTTCGGCCGGGGAGCTGTTTTTT TRBJ2-2 few TRBD2 TRBV6-5
CASRQDARDRGYSPLHF TGCGCCAGCAGACAAGATGCTAGGGACAGGGGTTATTCACCCCTCCACTTT TRBJ1-6 many TRBD1 TRBV4-1
CASNYDSYKNIQYF TGTGCCAGCAATTACGACAGTTACAAAAACATTCAGTACTTC TRBJ2-4 NA NA TRBV12-3/TRBV12-4
CASTETSGGWNEQYF TGTGCCAGCACCGAGACTAGCGGGGGATGGAATGAGCAGTACTTC TRBJ2-5 NA TRBD2 TRBV12-3/TRBV12-4
CASSTGTSANEQYF TGTGCCAGCAGCACCGGGACTAGCGCAAACGAGCAGTACTTC TRBJ2-7 NA TRBD2 TRBV7-6
CRVKSGVSEQYF TGCAGGGTGAAAAGCGGGGTGAGTGAGCAGTACTTC TRBJ2-4 NA TRBD2 TRBV29-1
CASSLSEGNEQYF TGTGCCAGCAGTTTATCTGAGGGGAATGAGCAGTACTTC TRBJ2-7 NA NA TRBV12-3/TRBV12-4
CASSQEAVAGTDTQYF TGCGCCAGCAGCCAAGAAGCAGTGGCGGGCACAGATACGCAGTATTTT TRBJ2-3 NA NA TRBV4-3
CASSQDLYAGGRNEQYF TGTGCCAGCAGCCAAGACCTCTATGCGGGAGGGAGGAATGAGCAGTACTTC TRBJ2-7 few TRBD2 TRBV4-2
CSAGDRAYGYTF TGCAGTGCTGGGGACAGGGCTTATGGCTACACCTTC TRBJ1-2 NA TRBD1 TRBV20-1
CASSFELGEQFF TGTGCCAGCAGTTTTGAACTAGGGGAGCAGTTCTTC TRBJ2-1 NA NA TRBV27
CASSFGAKGELFF TGTGCCAGCAGCTTCGGGGCCAAAGGGGAGCTGTTTTTT TRBJ2-2 NA NA TRBV7-3
CASSVVDYSYNEQFF TGTGCCAGCAGCGTAGTGGACTACTCCTACAATGAGCAGTTCTTC TRBJ2-1 NA NA TRBV9
CASSAARTSGYEQYF TGTGCCAGCAGTGCAGCGAGGACTAGCGGCTACGAGCAGTACTTC TRBJ2-7 NA TRBD2 TRBV6-1